What follows are 27 T cell receptor beta chains derived from one specimen sequenced in a study of T cells in Graves' hyperthyroidism and ophthalmopathy. Amplification of TCR beta CDR3 regions used RNA as the template. Primed by the HTBI set, a first-round RT-PCR was run on the TCR CDR3. TCRdb reprocessed the multiplex PCR reads with MiXCR, giving one entry per CDR3 protein. Among hundreds of thousands of distinct CDR3 sequences listed, approximately 18% were seen once. Sequences were obtained from blood. The receptors were gathered from a woman in her forties or fifties with Graves' hyperthyroidism that later progressed to Graves' ophthalmopathy.

This clonotype has just a few counts. The chain couples TRBV19 to TRBJ1-1; D remains unclear. The CDR3 is 13 residues long. Germline CDR1 LNHDA, CDR2 SQIVND (reference sequence). The germline V and J ends were trimmed by 3 bases and 3 bases, with 8 bases remaining between them. The CDR3: CASSMGFDTEAFF. Here the CDR3 DNA reads TGTGCCAGTAGTATGGGTTTCGACACTGAAGCTTTCTTT. The full variable domain, rest sourced from reference TRBV19 and TRBJ1-1, is DGGITQSPKYLFRKEGQNVTLSCEQNLNHDAMYWYRQDPGQGLRLIYYSQIVNDFQKGDIAEGYSVSREKKESFPLTVTSAQKNPTAFYLCASSMGFDTEAFFGQGTRLTVV.

This clonotype occurred many times. This rearrangement joins TRBV20-1 to TRBJ2-1, with TRBD2 identical over 10 bases. Germline V gene data show CDR1 as DFQATT and CDR2 as SNEGSKA (reference sequence). This CDR3 spans 14 amino acids. J was trimmed by 2 bases and V by 2 bases; bases with no gene match: 0. The CDR3 loop reads CSARSGGAYNEQFF. For the CDR3, the DNA is TGCAGTGCTAGAAGCGGGGGGGCCTACAATGAGCAGTTCTTC.

The V and J genes are TRBV5-1 and TRBJ1-1; D possibly corresponds to TRBD1 (5 bases). Germline V gives CDR1 SGHRS, CDR2 YFSETQ. The CDR3 spans 14 residues. The V end lost 4 bases, the J end lost 5 bases, and 15 bases lay between the germline ends. CDR3 amino acids: CASSPLPEGTEAFF. In DNA, the CDR3 is TGCGCCAGCAGCCCTCTCCCGGAGGGGACTGAAGCTTTCTTT.

Only a few counts were recorded for this clonotype. This chain uses TRBV19 with TRBJ1-5; 7 bases align to TRBD1. Per germline, CDR1 LNHDA and CDR2 SQIVND (reference sequence). V lost 5 bases, J lost 5 bases, and 6 bases stayed unmatched. The CDR3 runs 14 residues. The CDR3 nucleotides are TGTGCCAGTAGTGTCGACAGGGAGTATCAGCCCCAGCATTTT. Translating it yields CASSVDREYQPQHF.

This clonotype was observed at least ten times. This chain connects TRBV9 to TRBJ1-2; D not resolved. The CDR3 extends over 14 amino acids. V gave up 0 bases and J gave up 5 bases, with 11 bases separating them. Germline loops: CDR1 SGDLS, CDR2 YYNGEE. The CDR3 spells CASSVGPLEYGYTF. The CDR3 bases are TGTGCCAGCAGCGTAGGCCCACTGGAGTATGGCTACACCTTC.

In this sample, this clonotype turned up a few times. V and J are TRBV5-1 and TRBJ2-7, with TRBD1 matching 7 bases. The ends lost 6 bases at V and 0 bases at J; junction bases unmatched: 6. The CDR3 extends over 14 amino acids. CDR1 is SGHRS, CDR2 YFSETQ, per germline. CDR3 sequence: CASTRGTASYEQYF. In nucleotides, the CDR3 is TGCGCCAGCACCCGAGGGACAGCCTCCTACGAGCAGTACTTC.

This chain connects TRBV6-1 to TRBJ1-1; D is unresolved. This CDR3 contains 15 residues. From germline, CDR1 is MNHNS and CDR2 SASEGT. V lost 8 bases and J lost 1, with 17 bases in between. CDR3 sequence (DNA): TGTGCCAGCGCCCCCTCGGGCAGATCGAACACTGAAGCTTTCTTT. Its protein product is CASAPSGRSNTEAFF.

In its sample, this clonotype was seen a few times. The V call is TRBV11-1, the J call TRBJ2-7; either TRBD1 or TRBD2 may fit D (5 bases each). Trimming stripped 5 bases from V and 4 bases from J, with 15 bases between. This CDR3 comprises 14 residues. Germline CDR1 SGHAT, CDR2 FQDESV (reference sequence). The CDR3 sequence is CASSQGTGWYEQYF. The CDR3 DNA reads as TGTGCCAGCAGCCAGGGAACGGGGTGGTACGAGCAGTACTTC.

The CDR3 spells CSARVGGLGEKLFF. CDR3 nucleotides: TGCAGTGCTAGGGTCGGGGGCCTCGGTGAAAAACTGTTTTTT. This chain links TRBV20-1 with TRBJ1-4; tentatively, D is TRBD1 (6 bases). Looked up from germline, CDR1 is DFQATT and CDR2 is SNEGSKA (reference sequence). The CDR3 runs to 14 residues. The V and J ends lost 3 bases and 7 bases respectively, with 15 bases between them.

This clonotype appeared many times. The rearrangement joins TRBV12-3 or TRBV12-4 to TRBJ2-7; D gene uncertain. CDR3 length equals 17 residues. The V end was cut by 0 bases, the J end by 0 bases, with 15 bases between. The CDR3 spells CASSLAPDTRSSYEQYF. The CDR3 DNA reads TGTGCCAGCAGTTTAGCCCCCGACACTCGGAGCTCCTACGAGCAGTACTTC.

This clonotype was picked up many times. The genes are TRBV2 and TRBJ1-1, with no clear D. This CDR3 contains 14 residues. V lost 0 bases and J lost 0, with 5 bases in between. CDR1 SNHLY and CDR2 FYNNEI come from the germline V gene. The DNA for the CDR3 is TGTGCCAGCAGTGAAGCGCGGCTGAACACTGAAGCTTTCTTT. This codes for CASSEARLNTEAFF.

This clonotype was seen repeatedly, ten times or more. The chain has TRBV3-1 and TRBJ1-1; tentative D call: TRBD1 (6 bases). The CDR3 is made up of 18 amino acids. V gave up 1 base and J gave up 4 bases, with 22 bases separating them. The germline V gene encodes CDR1 LGHDT and CDR2 YNNKEL (reference sequence). CDR3 sequence (DNA): TGTGCCAGCAGCCAAGGATGGGACGGGCCCGGAGGGGGCACTGAAGCTTTCTTT. As protein: CASSQGWDGPGGGTEAFF.

This clonotype was detected many times. The rearrangement uses TRBV3-1 and TRBJ1-5; 8 nucleotides line up with TRBD1. The length of the CDR3 is 15 residues. The V gene end was trimmed by 5 bases and the J gene end by 0 bases; junction bases not matched to a gene: 3. Germline values: CDR1 LGHDT, CDR2 YNNKEL (reference sequence). The CDR3 DNA reads TGTGCCAGCAGCTCGACAGGGGTTAGCAATCAGCCCCAGCATTTT. This sequence encodes CASSSTGVSNQPQHF.

This clonotype occurred many times. The CDR3 DNA is TGTGCCAGCAGCACCACCACCCGAGCGGGGGCGTACAATGAGCAGTTCTTC. Translated, it gives CASSTTTRAGAYNEQFF. V gene TRBV11-2 combines with J gene TRBJ2-1; 8 bases are shared with TRBD2. The junction had 13 bases not matched to a gene; V was cut back by 5 bases and J by 4 bases. The length of the CDR3 is 17 residues. Looked up from germline, CDR1 is SGHAT and CDR2 is FQNNGV.

The table lists this clonotype with many counts. The chain employs TRBV12-3 or TRBV12-4 and TRBJ1-1; D unclear. Between the trimmed V and J ends, which lost 3 bases and 0 bases, there was a span of 8 bases. The CDR3 sequence is 14 residues long. The CDR3 loop reads CASSFKRMNTEAFF. The CDR3 DNA is TGTGCCAGCAGTTTTAAAAGGATGAACACTGAAGCTTTCTTT.

This clonotype turned up a few times. V is TRBV19 and J is TRBJ2-3; the D gene could be TRBD1 or TRBD2 (5 bases each). Germline V gives CDR1 LNHDA, CDR2 SQIVND (reference sequence). V was cut by 6 bases and J by 0 bases, with 13 bases left in between. The CDR3 loop spans 15 amino acids. As DNA, the CDR3 is TGTGCCAGTAGCGGGGCACGAACTAGCACAGATACGCAGTATTTT. Its protein is CASSGARTSTDTQYF.

Many counts were recorded for this clonotype. The chain has TRBV5-1 and TRBJ1-2; the D gene is possibly TRBD1 (5 bases). V lost 2 bases and J 3 bases, leaving 11 bases between the germline ends. Germline V gene sequence: CDR1 SGHRS, CDR2 YFSETQ. This CDR3 has 14 amino acids. This CDR3 reads CASSFGTAYYGYTF. The CDR3 DNA follows: TGCGCCAGCAGCTTCGGGACCGCGTACTATGGCTACACCTTC.

This clonotype was seen at least ten times. The chain has TRBV27 and TRBJ2-7; TRBD1 might be the D (8 bases). The V end was cut by 6 bases, the J end by 2 bases, with 17 bases between. CDR3 length equals 15 residues. Germline-derived CDR1 and CDR2 are MNHEY and SMNVEV (reference sequence). Written as DNA, the CDR3 is TGTGCCAGCAGGCCTGAAACAGGGGGGGCCTACGAGCAGTACTTC. It encodes CASRPETGGAYEQYF.

The sample holds many counts of this clonotype. The V call is TRBV7-8, the J call TRBJ2-7; D is ambiguous. The CDR3 runs 14 residues. CDR1 SGHVS and CDR2 FQNEAQ come from the germline V gene. With 0 bases removed from V and 5 bases from J, the gap between germline ends came to 11 bases. This CDR3 is CASSLAGYRNEQYF. The CDR3 bases are TGTGCCAGCAGCTTAGCGGGCTATAGGAACGAGCAGTACTTC.

Many counts were recorded for this clonotype. J is TRBJ1-4 and V is TRBV6-2 or TRBV6-3, with D uncertain. In germline, CDR1 is MNHEY, CDR2 SVGEGT. Trimming cost V 5 bases and J 8 bases, with 21 bases left between them. CDR3 size: 16 residues. CDR3 sequence reads: CASSTTMRTVTEKLFF. The CDR3 DNA sequence: TGTGCCAGCAGTACCACTATGAGGACCGTAACGGAAAAACTGTTTTTT.

The rearrangement links TRBV20-1 to TRBJ2-2; 7 bases agree with TRBD1. Germline trimming cut 6 bases from V and 4 bases from J; bases unmatched to any gene: 8. Looked up from germline, CDR1 is DFQATT and CDR2 is SNEGSKA (reference sequence). The CDR3 spans 14 residues. CDR3 in amino acids: CSANPGQSTGELFF. The DNA of the CDR3 is TGCAGTGCAAACCCGGGACAGAGCACCGGGGAGCTGTTTTTT.

This clonotype was counted at least ten times. The rearrangement links TRBV27 to TRBJ1-5; 9 nucleotides agree with TRBD1. There are 16 residues in the CDR3. The V segment lost 3 bases and the J segment 5 bases; nucleotides outside the gene matches: 8. The germline CDR1 and CDR2 sequences are MNHEY and SMNVEV (reference sequence). Written as DNA, the CDR3 is TGTGCCAGCAGTTTTGGATCGGACAGGGGCGATCAGCCCCAGCATTTT. Translation gives CASSFGSDRGDQPQHF.

The gene calls are TRBV15 and TRBJ1-5; possible D gene TRBD1, 5 bases. This CDR3 has 17 amino acids. CDR1 and CDR2 from the germline V gene are LNHNV and YYDKDF (reference sequence). Trimming cost V 0 bases and J 0 bases, with 12 bases left between them. The CDR3 loop reads CATSRDPGKYSNQPQHF. CDR3 sequence (DNA): TGTGCCACCAGCAGAGATCCAGGGAAGTATAGCAATCAGCCCCAGCATTTT.

This clonotype came up many times. The chain is built from TRBV5-1 and TRBJ1-1; TRBD1 agrees at 10 bases. The germline gives CDR1 SGHRS, CDR2 YFSETQ. The junction had 5 bases not matched to a gene; V was cut back by 6 bases and J by 0 bases. This CDR3 contains 15 residues. The CDR3 bases are TGCGCCAGCACCTCCGGGACAGGGGTGAACACTGAAGCTTTCTTT. Its translation: CASTSGTGVNTEAFF.

This clonotype was counted many times. The chain links TRBV5-4 to TRBJ1-1; 7 bases line up with TRBD1. The CDR3 contains 13 residues. V dropped 6 bases and J dropped 4; count of bases not matched to a gene: 6. Germline values: CDR1 SGHNT, CDR2 YYREEE (reference sequence). The CDR3 coding sequence is TGTGCCAGCACCCTCGACAGGGCCACTGAAGCTTTCTTT. Protein product: CASTLDRATEAFF.

There are many counts of this clonotype. The gene calls are TRBV27 and TRBJ2-7; TRBD2 agrees at 10 bases. Germline V CDR1 and CDR2: MNHEY, SMNVEV (reference sequence). Trimming removed 5 bases from V and 3 bases from J; junction bases left unmatched: 4. The CDR3 spans 14 residues. The CDR3 region is CASSSASGGYEQYF. Here the CDR3 DNA reads TGTGCCAGCAGTAGCGCTAGCGGGGGCTACGAGCAGTACTTC.

This clonotype turned up a few times. The CDR3 spells CASSGDGSVETQYF. In DNA, the CDR3 is TGTGCCAGCAGCGGGGACGGTTCGGTTGAGACCCAGTACTTC. The chain links TRBV9 to TRBJ2-5, with D possibly called TRBD1 or TRBD2 (5 bases each). The CDR3 contains 14 residues. Germline loops: CDR1 SGDLS, CDR2 YYNGEE. V shed 3 bases and J shed 5 bases, with 14 bases lying between them.